This T cell receptor (beta chain) comes out of a study of OX40 agonist ivuxolimab in advanced cancers. Overall study: Patients received ivuxolimab, an agonistic anti-OX40 (CD134) antibody. Patients undergoing dose escalation presented with hepatocellular carcinoma, melanoma, renal cell or head and neck cancer. Participants, roughly 81% male, averaged roughly 59 years of age, ranging from 23 to 79. Two patients with cutaneous melanoma and one with hepatocellular carcinoma, three in total, showed partial responses.

Trimming took 5 bases from V and 4 from J, leaving 15 bases between them. Germline V lookup: CDR1 MDHEN, CDR2 SYDVKM. The length of the CDR3 is 15 residues. The data were produced by immunoSEQ multiplex PCR, yet TCRdb's version contains in-frame clones alone and is incomplete. The sample gives around 91,000 clones, 89% of which show up once; around 0.19% is in the top ten. The input for sequencing was CD4+ or CD8+ T cells sorted from blood, taken in a trial of the OX40 agonist ivuxolimab. This receptor was taken from an adult with an advanced solid tumor such as melanoma, head and neck, liver or kidney cancer. V gene TRBV28 combines with J gene TRBJ1-3, with D possibly being TRBD1 (5 bases). CDR3 loop: CASSPAGTQGNTIYF. Here the CDR3 DNA reads TGTGCCAGCAGTCCCGCCGGGACTCAGGGAAACACCATATATTTT. The full variable domain, in which reference TRBV28 and TRBJ1-3 provide the parts outside the CDR3, is DVKVTQSSRYLVKRTGEKVFLECVQDMDHENMFWYRQDPGLGLRLIYFSYDVKMKEKGDIPEGYSVSREKKERFSLILESASTNQTSMYLCASSPAGTQGNTIYFGEGSWLTVV.